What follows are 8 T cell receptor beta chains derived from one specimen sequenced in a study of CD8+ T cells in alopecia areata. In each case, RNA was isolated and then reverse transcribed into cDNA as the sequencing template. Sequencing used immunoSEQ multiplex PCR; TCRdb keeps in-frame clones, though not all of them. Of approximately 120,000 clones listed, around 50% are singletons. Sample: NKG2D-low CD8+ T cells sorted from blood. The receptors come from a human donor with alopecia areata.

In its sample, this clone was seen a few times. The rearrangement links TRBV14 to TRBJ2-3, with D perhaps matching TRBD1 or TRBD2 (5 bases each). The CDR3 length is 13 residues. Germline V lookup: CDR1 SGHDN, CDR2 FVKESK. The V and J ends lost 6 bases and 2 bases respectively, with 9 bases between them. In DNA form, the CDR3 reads TGTGCCAGCAGGGGACGAGCCACAGATACGCAGTATTTT. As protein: CASRGRATDTQYF.

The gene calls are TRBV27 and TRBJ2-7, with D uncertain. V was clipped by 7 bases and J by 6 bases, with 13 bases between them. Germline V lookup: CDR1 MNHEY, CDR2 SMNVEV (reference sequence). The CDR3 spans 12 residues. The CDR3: CASTNRVGEQYF. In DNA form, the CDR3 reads TGTGCCAGCACTAACCGGGTAGGCGAGCAGTACTTC.

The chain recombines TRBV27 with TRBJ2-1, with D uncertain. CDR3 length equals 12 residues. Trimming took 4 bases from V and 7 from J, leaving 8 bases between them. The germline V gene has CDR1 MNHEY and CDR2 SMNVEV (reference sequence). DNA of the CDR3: TGTGCCAGCAGTTCGGGCGTTAATGAGCAGTTCTTC. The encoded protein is CASSSGVNEQFF.

The CDR3 DNA reads TGTGCCAGCAGCGAGCCCAGCGGTGAGCAGTTCTTC. It translates to CASSEPSGEQFF. The chain joins TRBV9 to TRBJ2-1, with D maybe TRBD2 (5 bases). Deletions cut 3 bases from V and 9 bases from J, with 10 bases between. Germline V gene lookup returns CDR1 SGDLS and CDR2 YYNGEE. The CDR3 has 12 amino acids.

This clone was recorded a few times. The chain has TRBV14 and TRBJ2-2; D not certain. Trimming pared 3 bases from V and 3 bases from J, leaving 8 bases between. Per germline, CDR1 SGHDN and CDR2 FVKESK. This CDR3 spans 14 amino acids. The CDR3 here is CASSQDRYTGELFF. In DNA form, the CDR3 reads TGTGCCAGCAGCCAGGACCGTTACACCGGGGAGCTGTTTTTT.

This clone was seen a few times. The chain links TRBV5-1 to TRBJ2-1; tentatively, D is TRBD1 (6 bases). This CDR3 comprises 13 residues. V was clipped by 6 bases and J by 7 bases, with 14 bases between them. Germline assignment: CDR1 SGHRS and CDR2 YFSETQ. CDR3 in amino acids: CASTTRGKNEQFF. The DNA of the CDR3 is TGCGCCAGCACGACGAGGGGGAAAAATGAGCAGTTCTTC. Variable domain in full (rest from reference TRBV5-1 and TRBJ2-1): KAGVTQTPRYLIKTRGQQVTLSCSPISGHRSVSWYQQTPGQGLQFLFEYFSETQRNKGNFPGRFSGRQFSNSRSEMNVSTLELGDSALYLCASTTRGKNEQFFGPGTRLTVL.

The CDR3: CASSKPTDGYTF. The CDR3 DNA is TGTGCCAGCAGCAAACCCACGGATGGCTACACCTTC. V usage is TRBV6-6 and J usage is TRBJ1-2; D not certain. The CDR3 covers 12 residues. The V gene's germline CDR1 is MNHNY and CDR2 SVGAGI (reference sequence). Deletions cut 6 bases from V and 6 bases from J, with 11 bases between.

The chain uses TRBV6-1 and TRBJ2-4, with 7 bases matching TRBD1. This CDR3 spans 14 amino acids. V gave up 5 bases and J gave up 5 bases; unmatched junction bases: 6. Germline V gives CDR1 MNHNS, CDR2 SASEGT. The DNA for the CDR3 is TGTGCCAGCAGTCTACAGGGGCGCGAAAACATTCAGTACTTC. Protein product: CASSLQGRENIQYF.